These 20 T cell receptor beta chains originate from one sample sequenced in a study of blood T cell repertoires in COVID-19. Clones were sequenced by immunoSEQ multiplex PCR, and TCRdb holds only the in-frame ones, with some missing. The sample holds 210,000 or so clones, approximately 82% seen once. Specimen: peripheral blood. The origin of the receptors is a man aged 45 to 65 with active or convalescent COVID-19.

The V call is TRBV28, the J call TRBJ2-1; the match to TRBD2 covers 8 bases. CDR3 length: 15 residues. The germline gives CDR1 MDHEN, CDR2 SYDVKM. V lost 6 bases to trimming and J lost 3 bases; unmatched junction nucleotides: 7. The CDR3 coding sequence is TGTGCCAGCAGCTCCTCCGCGGGAGGCTACAATGAGCAGTTCTTC. As protein: CASSSSAGGYNEQFF.

The table lists this clone with a few counts. The chain is built from TRBV9 and TRBJ2-3, with D maybe TRBD1 (5 bases). The CDR3 contains 16 residues. Trimming cost V 0 bases and J 2 bases, with 13 bases left between them. The germline gives CDR1 SGDLS, CDR2 YYNGEE. The CDR3 loop reads CASSVESRAITDTQYF. In nucleotides, the CDR3 is TGTGCCAGCAGCGTAGAGAGCAGGGCGATCACAGATACGCAGTATTTT.

The rearrangement uses TRBV6-5 and TRBJ2-7; TRBD1 matches 11 bases. In germline, CDR1 is MNHEY, CDR2 SVGAGI. The CDR3 sequence is 14 residues long. V shed 8 bases and J 6 bases; nucleotides not matched to a gene: 9. The CDR3 DNA reads TGTGCCAGCTCTACCGGGACAGGGGGACGCGAGCAGTACTTC. Its translation: CASSTGTGGREQYF.

The rearrangement links TRBV3-1 (or the pseudogene TRBV3-2) to TRBJ1-6; D is unresolved. This CDR3 comprises 12 residues. Trimming shortened V by 3 bases and J by 15 bases, and 12 bases separated the two germline ends. The germline V gene encodes CDR1 LGHDT and CDR2 YNNKEL (reference sequence). The CDR3 loop reads CASSHRSNLLHF. DNA for the CDR3: TGTGCCAGCAGCCATCGGTCTAACCTCCTCCACTTT.

The V and J genes are TRBV28 and TRBJ1-2, with 7 bases matching TRBD1. Germline trimming cut 6 bases from V and 6 bases from J; bases unmatched to any gene: 10. This CDR3 comprises 14 residues. Germline CDR1 is MDHEN and CDR2 is SYDVKM. CDR3 amino acids: CASSPGDSVHGYTF. Here the CDR3 DNA reads TGTGCCAGCAGCCCCGGGGACAGCGTTCATGGCTACACCTTC.

The V gene is TRBV11-3, the J gene TRBJ2-1, with TRBD2 identical over 8 bases. The V segment lost 5 bases and the J segment 2 bases; nucleotides outside the gene matches: 8. CDR3 length equals 16 residues. Germline lookup yields CDR1 SGHNT and CDR2 YENEEA. CDR3 in DNA: TGTGCCAGCAGCATCGGCGGGACTAGTCCCTACAATGAGCAGTTCTTC. Encoded protein: CASSIGGTSPYNEQFF.

The rearrangement joins TRBV19 to TRBJ1-5; no firm D call. From germline, CDR1 is LNHDA and CDR2 SQIVND (reference sequence). The CDR3 runs to 15 residues. Trimming left V 6 bases short and J 7 bases short, with 19 bases between. This CDR3 is CASRPLRDMSQPQHF. The CDR3 DNA reads TGTGCCAGTAGGCCCTTACGAGATATGTCGCAGCCCCAGCATTTT.

The chain is built from TRBV5-6 and TRBJ2-1; no firm D call. This CDR3 comprises 15 residues. Trimming removed 0 bases at V and 2 bases at J, with 9 bases between. CDR1 SGHDT and CDR2 YYEEEE come from the germline V gene. The DNA of the CDR3 is TGTGCCAGCAGCTTGGCAGGTTTCGCCTACAATGAGCAGTTCTTC. Protein product: CASSLAGFAYNEQFF. Supplemented by reference TRBV5-6 and TRBJ2-1, the full variable domain reads DAGVTQSPTHLIKTRGQQVTLRCSPKSGHDTVSWYQQALGQGPQFIFQYYEEEERQRGNFPDRFSGHQFPNYSSELNVNALLLGDSALYLCASSLAGFAYNEQFFGPGTRLTVL.

The chain is built from TRBV29-1 and TRBJ1-2; TRBD1 aligns across 10 bases. This CDR3 has 12 amino acids. V dropped 7 bases and J dropped 6; count of bases not matched to a gene: 5. In germline, CDR1 is SQVTM, CDR2 ANQGSEA. This chain's CDR3 is CSEGQGNNGYTF. The CDR3 nucleotides read TGCAGCGAGGGACAGGGGAATAATGGCTACACCTTC.

The chain recombines TRBV4-3 with TRBJ2-7; TRBD1 agrees at 10 bases. This CDR3 comprises 16 residues. CDR1 is LGHNA, CDR2 YSLEER, per germline. After removal of 1 base from V and 6 bases from J, the junction contained 9 bases not matched to a gene. Written as DNA, the CDR3 is TGCGCCAGCAGCCAAGTGGGCCGGGACAGGGGCCGCGAGCAGTACTTC. Its translation is CASSQVGRDRGREQYF.

V is TRBV5-4 and J is TRBJ2-5; 7 bases fit TRBD2. Trimming took 0 bases from V and 1 from J; bases not matched to a gene: 6. Germline values: CDR1 SGHNT, CDR2 YYREEE (reference sequence). CDR3 length: 16 amino acids. The CDR3 DNA is TGTGCCAGCAGCTTGGAGGCGGGAGTCCGCCAAGAGACCCAGTACTTC. As protein: CASSLEAGVRQETQYF.

This chain connects TRBV6-5 to TRBJ2-7; D not resolved. V was trimmed by 6 bases and J by 6 bases, leaving 6 bases between them. CDR3 length: 10 residues. Germline-derived CDR1 and CDR2 are MNHEY and SVGAGI. The CDR3 here is CASRSREQYF. The CDR3 DNA reads as TGTGCCAGCAGATCCCGCGAGCAGTACTTC.

The V gene is TRBV19, the J gene TRBJ2-7, with 8 bases identical to TRBD2. The CDR3 has 13 amino acids. Germline CDR1 LNHDA, CDR2 SQIVND (reference sequence). Losses at the gene ends were 7 bases for V and 3 bases for J; bases not matched to a gene: 5. The CDR3 DNA sequence: TGTGCCAGTACCCCAGCGGGGGACTACGAGCAGTACTTC. This translates into CASTPAGDYEQYF.

The rearrangement links TRBV7-2 to TRBJ1-4, with 8 positions matching TRBD1. The CDR3 contains 15 residues. V shed 5 bases, J shed 3 bases, and the junction held 5 bases outside the gene matches. Germline-derived CDR1 and CDR2 are SGHTA and FQGNSA. The CDR3 sequence is CASSLRQGPNEKLFF. The CDR3 nucleotides are TGTGCCAGCAGCCTTCGACAGGGGCCTAATGAAAAACTGTTTTTT.

This clone was counted a single time. The chain is built from TRBV30 and TRBJ1-1; D remains ambiguous. The CDR3 is made up of 11 amino acids. The germline V and J ends were trimmed by 2 bases and 7 bases, with 8 bases remaining between them. The germline V gene encodes CDR1 GTSNPN and CDR2 SVGIG (reference sequence). CDR3 DNA sequence: TGTGCCTGGAGTCATACTAGTGAAGCTTTCTTT. Translation: CAWSHTSEAFF.

The CDR3, as DNA: TGTGCCAGCAGCTTATACAGAAACACTGAAGCTTTCTTT. It specifies CASSLYRNTEAFF. The V call is TRBV11-3, the J call TRBJ1-1; D unclear. The CDR3 has 13 amino acids. V was pared by 2 bases and J by 2 bases, with 6 bases between. In germline, CDR1 is SGHNT, CDR2 YENEEA.

This chain uses TRBV4-1 with TRBJ1-2; D remains ambiguous. CDR3 size: 17 residues. CDR1 and CDR2 (germline): MGHRA, YSYEKL. Trimming took 2 bases from V and 2 from J, leaving 18 bases between them. The CDR3 nucleotides read TGCGCCAGCAGCCAACCCCCTACCCCCCCCAGGAACTATGGCTACACCTTC. The encoded protein is CASSQPPTPPRNYGYTF.

CDR3 sequence (DNA): TGTGCCAGCAGCCAAGATTACAACAGGGGGCTTGGTGAGACCCAGTACTTC. It codes for CASSQDYNRGLGETQYF. The gene calls are TRBV14 and TRBJ2-5, with 9 bases that match TRBD1. Per germline, CDR1 SGHDN and CDR2 FVKESK. V shed 0 bases and J 5 bases; nucleotides not matched to a gene: 10. CDR3 length equals 17 residues.

The table lists this clone with a count of one. This rearrangement joins TRBV6-6 to TRBJ2-7; D unclear. Trimming removed 10 bases from V and 3 bases from J, with 25 bases in between. CDR1 and CDR2 (germline): MNHNY, SVGAGI (reference sequence). This CDR3 is built from 16 residues. The CDR3 DNA reads TGTGCCACCCTCCCCCGCCACGGCGGCAACCGCTACGAGCAGTACTTC. Its translation: CATLPRHGGNRYEQYF.

Only a few counts were recorded for this clone. The chain links TRBV19 to TRBJ2-3; the match to TRBD2 covers 8 bases. V shed 3 bases, J shed 0 bases, and the junction held 5 bases outside the gene matches. Looked up from germline, CDR1 is LNHDA and CDR2 is SQIVND (reference sequence). The length of the CDR3 is 16 residues. The CDR3 nucleotides are TGTGCCAGTAGTATCCGGGCGGGGGGAAGCACAGATACGCAGTATTTT. This gives the protein CASSIRAGGSTDTQYF. The full variable domain, in which reference TRBV19 and TRBJ2-3 provide the parts outside the CDR3, is DGGITQSPKYLFRKEGQNVTLSCEQNLNHDAMYWYRQDPGQGLRLIYYSQIVNDFQKGDIAEGYSVSREKKESFPLTVTSAQKNPTAFYLCASSIRAGGSTDTQYFGPGTRLTVL.